This TCR beta chain was found in a study of healthy donors' naive CD4 and CD8 T cells. Study-level information: Three donor age groups were sampled: 20-25, 40-50 and 60-70 years; half female. Study conclusions and caveats: Around 13% of CD4/CD8 propensity variance appeared explained by V, J and CDR3 charge. Reportedly, most V and J gene segments showed naive CD4+ versus CD8+ bias. Negatively charged CDR3s marked CD8+ lineage; positively charged CDR3s marked CD4+ lineage.

This clonotype was seen a handful of times. The antigen is unknown. Starting from 500 ng of total RNA, TCR libraries were made with linear amplification. TCRdb reprocessed the reads via MiXCR and lists one record per CDR3 protein. The table records about 180,000 distinct CDR3 sequences, around 70% of them present only once. The TCR was taken from a pool of human donors in good health; the sample pools cells from several healthy donors. The specimen sequenced was naive CD4+ and CD8+ T cells sorted from blood, pooled from several donors.

As DNA, the CDR3 is TGTGCCAGCAGCCTACCCCCAGATACGCAGTATTTT. It codes for CASSLPPDTQYF. The chain couples TRBV7-8 to TRBJ2-3; D not resolved. Trimming shortened V by 5 bases and J by 4 bases, and 7 bases separated the two germline ends. Germline lookup yields CDR1 SGHVS and CDR2 FQNEAQ. This CDR3 is 12 amino acids long.